The clone carrying this TCR beta chain was recorded at least ten times. No antigen is known for it. Using quantitative 5'-RACE with molecular barcodes, the authors made TCR beta libraries. Each CDR3 protein is one row after TCRdb ran MiXCR on the 5' RACE reads. Among more than 500,000 distinct CDR3 sequences, approximately 5% were seen once, and the ten largest hold around 3.4%. The data were obtained in a study of CD8 T cells in ankylosing spondylitis. Findings and limits, study-wide: Clones linked to disease were reported to show significant enrichment in matched ankylosing spondylitis synovial fluid. A motif of 7 to 9 highly homologous TCR beta variants was seen as apparently characteristic of ankylosing spondylitis blood. There were earlier reports of some motif variants in reactive arthritis synovial fluid and blood. A CD8+ phenotype characterized the disease-linked clones, which were relatively rare in peripheral blood.

This CDR3 is 14 amino acids long. V lost 6 bases to trimming and J lost 6 bases; unmatched junction nucleotides: 6. Germline lookup yields CDR1 SNHLY and CDR2 FYNNEI. The chain is built from TRBV2 and TRBJ1-1; 11 positions match TRBD1. The sequenced sample consisted of blood, either unsorted or a sorted T cell fraction (not recorded which). This TCR derives from a male donor with ankylosing spondylitis. CDR3 protein: CASRGTGGFAEAFF. Written as DNA, the CDR3 is TGTGCCAGCAGAGGGACAGGGGGTTTCGCTGAAGCTTTCTTT.